The TCR beta chain under discussion was sequenced for a study of T cells in Graves' hyperthyroidism and ophthalmopathy. In the study overall: Blood was drawn when the patient was first diagnosed and still untreated.

This clonotype was seen many times. Amplification targeted TCR beta CDR3 regions from RNA transcripts. In the first-round RT-PCR of the TCR CDR3, the HTBI primer set was used. TCRdb itself ran the multiplex PCR reads through MiXCR, one entry per CDR3 protein. Of about 350,000 distinct CDR3 sequences listed, about 19% are singletons. From more than 9 ml of fresh peripheral blood, PBMCs were isolated. This receptor was taken from a woman under 30 with Graves' hyperthyroidism. Sequenced sample: blood.

CDR3 loop: CASSLPGQGLGYTF. The CDR3 DNA follows: TGTGCCAGTAGTCTCCCGGGACAGGGACTAGGCTACACCTTC. The V gene is TRBV19, the J gene TRBJ1-2, with 9 nucleotides matching TRBD1. The CDR3 extends over 14 amino acids. V trimming: 5 bases; J trimming: 8 bases; junction bases outside the gene matches: 9. Germline CDR1 is LNHDA and CDR2 is SQIVND (reference sequence).